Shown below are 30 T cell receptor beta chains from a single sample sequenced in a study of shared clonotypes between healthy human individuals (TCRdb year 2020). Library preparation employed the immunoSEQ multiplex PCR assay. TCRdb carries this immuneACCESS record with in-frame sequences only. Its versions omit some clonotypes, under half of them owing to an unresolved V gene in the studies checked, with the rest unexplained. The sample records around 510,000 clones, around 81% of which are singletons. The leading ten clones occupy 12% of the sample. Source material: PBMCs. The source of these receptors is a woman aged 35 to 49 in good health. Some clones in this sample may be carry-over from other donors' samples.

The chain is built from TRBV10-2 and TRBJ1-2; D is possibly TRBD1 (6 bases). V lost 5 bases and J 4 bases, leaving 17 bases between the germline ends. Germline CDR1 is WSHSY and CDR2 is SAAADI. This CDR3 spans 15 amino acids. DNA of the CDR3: TGCGCCAGCAGTCCAGGGGCCTCCCAATCCTATGGCTACACCTTC. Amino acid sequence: CASSPGASQSYGYTF.

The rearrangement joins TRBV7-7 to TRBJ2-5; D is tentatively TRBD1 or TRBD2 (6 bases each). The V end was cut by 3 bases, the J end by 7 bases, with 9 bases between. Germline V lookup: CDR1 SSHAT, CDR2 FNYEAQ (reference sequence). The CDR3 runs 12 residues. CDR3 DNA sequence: TGTGCCAGCAGCTTCGAGGGGGGGACCCAGTACTTC. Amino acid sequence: CASSFEGGTQYF.

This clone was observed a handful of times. The CDR3 DNA is TGTGCCACCAGCAGAGAGAGGGGAGGCTCCTACGAGCAGTACTTC. Its protein is CATSRERGGSYEQYF. V and J are TRBV15 and TRBJ2-7, with a tentative D call TRBD2 (6 bases). The CDR3 length is 15 residues. Trimming stripped 0 bases from V and 0 bases from J, with 9 bases between. From germline, CDR1 is LNHNV and CDR2 YYDKDF (reference sequence).

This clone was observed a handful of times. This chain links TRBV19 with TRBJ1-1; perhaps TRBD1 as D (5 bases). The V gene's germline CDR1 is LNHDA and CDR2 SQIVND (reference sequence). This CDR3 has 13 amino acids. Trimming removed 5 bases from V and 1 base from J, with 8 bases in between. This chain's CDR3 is CASSFDRNTEAFF. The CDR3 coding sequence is TGTGCCAGTAGTTTTGACAGGAACACTGAAGCTTTCTTT.

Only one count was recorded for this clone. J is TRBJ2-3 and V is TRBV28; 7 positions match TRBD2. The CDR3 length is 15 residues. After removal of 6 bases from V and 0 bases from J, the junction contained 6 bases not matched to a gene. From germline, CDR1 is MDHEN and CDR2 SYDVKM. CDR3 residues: CASSPSGISTDTQYF. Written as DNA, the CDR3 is TGTGCCAGCAGCCCGAGCGGGATTAGCACAGATACGCAGTATTTT.

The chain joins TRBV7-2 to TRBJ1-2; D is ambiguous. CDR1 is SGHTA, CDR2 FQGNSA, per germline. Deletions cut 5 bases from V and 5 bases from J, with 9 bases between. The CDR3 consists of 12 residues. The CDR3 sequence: CASSAGAYGYTF. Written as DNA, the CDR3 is TGTGCCAGCAGCGCGGGAGCTTATGGCTACACCTTC. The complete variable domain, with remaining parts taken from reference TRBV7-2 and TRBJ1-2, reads GAGVSQSPSNKVTEKGKDVELRCDPISGHTALYWYRQSLGQGLEFLIYFQGNSAPDKSGLPSDRFSAERTGGSVSTLTIQRTQQEDSAVYLCASSAGAYGYTFGSGTRLTVV.

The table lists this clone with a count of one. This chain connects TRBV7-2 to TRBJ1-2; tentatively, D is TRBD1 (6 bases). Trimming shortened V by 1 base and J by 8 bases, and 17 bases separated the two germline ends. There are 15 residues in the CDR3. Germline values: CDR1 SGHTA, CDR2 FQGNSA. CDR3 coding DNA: TGTGCCAGCAGCTTAGAAGGGACAACCCCTAGGGGCTACACCTTC. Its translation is CASSLEGTTPRGYTF.

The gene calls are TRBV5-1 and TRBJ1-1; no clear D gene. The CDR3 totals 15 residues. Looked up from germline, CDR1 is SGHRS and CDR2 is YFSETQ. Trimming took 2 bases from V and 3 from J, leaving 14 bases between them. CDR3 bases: TGCGCCAGCAGCTTCGAGGGCGGAGGGTACACTGAAGCTTTCTTT. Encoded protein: CASSFEGGGYTEAFF.

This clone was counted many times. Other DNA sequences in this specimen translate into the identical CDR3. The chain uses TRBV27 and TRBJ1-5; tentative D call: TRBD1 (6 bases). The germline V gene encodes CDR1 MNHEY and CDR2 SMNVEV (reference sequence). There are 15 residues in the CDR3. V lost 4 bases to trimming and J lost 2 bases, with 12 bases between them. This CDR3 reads CASSSGSGGNQPQHF. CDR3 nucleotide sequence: TGTGCCAGCAGTTCCGGATCAGGGGGCAATCAGCCCCAGCATTTT.

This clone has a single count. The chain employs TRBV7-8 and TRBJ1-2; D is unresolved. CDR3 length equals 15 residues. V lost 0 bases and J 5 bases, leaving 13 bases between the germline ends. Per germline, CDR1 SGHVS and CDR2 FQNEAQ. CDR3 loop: CASSLALSGAYGYTF. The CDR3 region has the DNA TGTGCCAGCAGCTTAGCGCTTTCAGGCGCATATGGCTACACCTTC. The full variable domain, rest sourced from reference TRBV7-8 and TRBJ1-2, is GAGVSQSPRYKVAKRGQDVALRCDPISGHVSLFWYQQALGQGPEFLTYFQNEAQLDKSGLPSDRFFAERPEGSVSTLKIQRTQQEDSAVYLCASSLALSGAYGYTFGSGTRLTVV.

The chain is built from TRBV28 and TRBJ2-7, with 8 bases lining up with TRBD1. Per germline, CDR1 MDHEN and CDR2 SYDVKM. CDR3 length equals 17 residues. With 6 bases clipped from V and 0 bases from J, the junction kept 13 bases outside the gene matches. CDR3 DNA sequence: TGTGCCAGCAGAGCCGGCAGGGGGCCGACCCACTCCTACGAGCAGTACTTC. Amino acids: CASRAGRGPTHSYEQYF.

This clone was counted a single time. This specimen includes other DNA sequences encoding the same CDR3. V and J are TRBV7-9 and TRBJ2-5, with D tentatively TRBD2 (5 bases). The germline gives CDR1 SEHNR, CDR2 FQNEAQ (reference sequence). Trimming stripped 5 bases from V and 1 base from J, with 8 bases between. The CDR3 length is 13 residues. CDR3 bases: TGTGCCAGCAGCCTACGGGGCCAAGAGACCCAGTACTTC. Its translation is CASSLRGQETQYF.

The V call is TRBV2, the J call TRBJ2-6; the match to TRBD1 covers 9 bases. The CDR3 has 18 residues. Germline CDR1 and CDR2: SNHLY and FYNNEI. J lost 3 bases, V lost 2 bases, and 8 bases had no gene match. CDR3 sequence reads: CASSETGQGSHGANVLTF. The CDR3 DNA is TGTGCCAGCAGTGAAACGGGACAGGGTTCCCATGGGGCCAACGTCCTGACTTTC.

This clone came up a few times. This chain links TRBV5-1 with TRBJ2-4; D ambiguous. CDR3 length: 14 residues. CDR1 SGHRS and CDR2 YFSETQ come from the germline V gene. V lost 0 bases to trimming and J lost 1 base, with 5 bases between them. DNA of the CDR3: TGCGCCAGCAGCTTGGGTTACGCCAAAAACATTCAGTACTTC. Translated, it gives CASSLGYAKNIQYF.

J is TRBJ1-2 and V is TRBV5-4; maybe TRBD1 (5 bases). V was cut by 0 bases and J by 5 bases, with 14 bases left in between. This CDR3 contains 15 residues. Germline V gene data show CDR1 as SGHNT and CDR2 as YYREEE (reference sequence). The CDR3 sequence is CASSLGDRRFYGYTF. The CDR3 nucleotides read TGTGCCAGCAGCTTGGGGGACCGGCGATTTTATGGCTACACCTTC.

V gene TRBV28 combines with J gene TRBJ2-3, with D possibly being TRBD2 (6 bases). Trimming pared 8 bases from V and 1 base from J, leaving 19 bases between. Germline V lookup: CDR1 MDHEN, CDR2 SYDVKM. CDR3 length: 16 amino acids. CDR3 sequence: CASLTWRSGRTDTQYF. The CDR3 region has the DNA TGTGCCAGCCTCACGTGGCGCAGCGGGCGCACAGATACGCAGTATTTT.

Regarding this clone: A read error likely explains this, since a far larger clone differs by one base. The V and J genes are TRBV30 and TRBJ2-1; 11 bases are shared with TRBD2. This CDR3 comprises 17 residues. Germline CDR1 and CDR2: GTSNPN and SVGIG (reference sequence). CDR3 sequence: CAWSVSPGGLADNEQLF. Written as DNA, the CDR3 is TGTGCCTGGAGTGTTTCCCCGGGGGGACTAGCGGACAATGAGCAGCTCTTC.

CDR3 nucleotides: TGTGCCAGCAGCTTGGATCGGGGGGTGGGCCAAGAGACCCAGTACTTC. Translated, it gives CASSLDRGVGQETQYF. This chain connects TRBV5-8 to TRBJ2-5; 7 bases are shared with TRBD2. The V gene end was trimmed by 0 bases and the J gene end by 1 base; junction bases not matched to a gene: 6. This CDR3 has 16 residues. The V gene's germline CDR1 is SGHTS and CDR2 YDEGEE.

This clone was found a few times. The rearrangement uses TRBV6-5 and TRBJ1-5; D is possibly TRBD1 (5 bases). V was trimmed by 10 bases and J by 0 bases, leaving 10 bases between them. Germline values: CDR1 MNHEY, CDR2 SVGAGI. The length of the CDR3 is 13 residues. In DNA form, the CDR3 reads TGTGCCACTGCCAGGGATAGCAATCAGCCCCAGCATTTT. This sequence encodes CATARDSNQPQHF.

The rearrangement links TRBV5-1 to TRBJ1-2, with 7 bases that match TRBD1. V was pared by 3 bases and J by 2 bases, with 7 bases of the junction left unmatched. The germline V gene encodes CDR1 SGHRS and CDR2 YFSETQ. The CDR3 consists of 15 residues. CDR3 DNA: TGCGCCAGCAGCTCCACAGGGGTGACGAACTATGGCTACACCTTC. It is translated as CASSSTGVTNYGYTF.

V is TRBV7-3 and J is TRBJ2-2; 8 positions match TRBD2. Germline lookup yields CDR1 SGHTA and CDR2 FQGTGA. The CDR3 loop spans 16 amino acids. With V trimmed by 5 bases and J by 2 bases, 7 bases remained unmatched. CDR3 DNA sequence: TGTGCCAGCAGCGCCTTAGCGGGGCGAAACACCGGGGAGCTGTTTTTT. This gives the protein CASSALAGRNTGELFF.

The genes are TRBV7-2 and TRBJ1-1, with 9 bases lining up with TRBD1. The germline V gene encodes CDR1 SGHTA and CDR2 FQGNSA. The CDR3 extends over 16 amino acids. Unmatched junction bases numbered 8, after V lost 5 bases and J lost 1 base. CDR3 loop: CASSRGTGITNTEAFF. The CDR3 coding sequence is TGTGCCAGCAGCCGAGGGACAGGGATTACGAACACTGAAGCTTTCTTT. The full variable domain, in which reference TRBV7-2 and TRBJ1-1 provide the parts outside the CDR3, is GAGVSQSPSNKVTEKGKDVELRCDPISGHTALYWYRQSLGQGLEFLIYFQGNSAPDKSGLPSDRFSAERTGGSVSTLTIQRTQQEDSAVYLCASSRGTGITNTEAFFGQGTRLTVV.

Here the CDR3 reads CASSLLAGGVYNEQFF. The CDR3 DNA follows: TGTGCCAGCAGCTTACTAGCGGGAGGGGTCTACAATGAGCAGTTCTTC. The rearrangement joins TRBV7-8 to TRBJ2-1, with TRBD2 identical over 12 bases. The CDR3 is made up of 16 amino acids. The germline V gene encodes CDR1 SGHVS and CDR2 FQNEAQ. Trimming at V came to 2 bases and at J to 3 bases, leaving 2 bases not matched to a gene.

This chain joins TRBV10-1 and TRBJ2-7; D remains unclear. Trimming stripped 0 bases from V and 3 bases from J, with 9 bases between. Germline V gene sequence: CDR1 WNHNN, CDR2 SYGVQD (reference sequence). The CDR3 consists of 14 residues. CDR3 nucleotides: TGCGCCAGCAGTGAGTCCGGACGACACTACGAGCAGTACTTC. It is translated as CASSESGRHYEQYF.

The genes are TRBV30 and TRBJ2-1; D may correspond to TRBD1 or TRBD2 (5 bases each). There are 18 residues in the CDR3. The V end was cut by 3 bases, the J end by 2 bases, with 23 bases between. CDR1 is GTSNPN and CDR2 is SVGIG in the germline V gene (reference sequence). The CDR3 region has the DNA TGTGCCTGGAGCCCCGACCTGGGGCTAGCAGCCGCCTACAATGAGCAGTTCTTC. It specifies CAWSPDLGLAAAYNEQFF.

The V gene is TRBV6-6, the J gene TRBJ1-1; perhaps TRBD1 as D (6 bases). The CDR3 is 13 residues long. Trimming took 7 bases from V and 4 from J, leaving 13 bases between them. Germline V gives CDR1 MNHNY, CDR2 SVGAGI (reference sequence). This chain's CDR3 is CASITEGGTEAFF. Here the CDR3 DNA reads TGTGCCAGCATCACGGAAGGGGGCACTGAAGCTTTCTTT.

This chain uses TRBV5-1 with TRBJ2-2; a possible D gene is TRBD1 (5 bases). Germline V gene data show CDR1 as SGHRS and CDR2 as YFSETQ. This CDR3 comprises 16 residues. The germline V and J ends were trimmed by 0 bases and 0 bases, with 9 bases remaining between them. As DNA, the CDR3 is TGCGCCAGCAGCTTGGGACAGTTCGCGAACACCGGGGAGCTGTTTTTT. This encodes CASSLGQFANTGELFF.

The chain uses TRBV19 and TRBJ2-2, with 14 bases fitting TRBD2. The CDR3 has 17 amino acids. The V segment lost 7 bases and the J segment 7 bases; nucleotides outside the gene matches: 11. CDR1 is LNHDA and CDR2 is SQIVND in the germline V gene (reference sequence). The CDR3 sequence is CASTTPGLAGVGGELFF. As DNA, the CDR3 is TGTGCCAGTACCACACCGGGACTAGCGGGAGTTGGCGGGGAGCTGTTTTTT.

The CDR3 bases are TGTGCCACCCGCTCTCAGGGGGGGTTAGGATACGAGCAGTACTTC. Residues: CATRSQGGLGYEQYF. The chain carries TRBV27 and TRBJ2-7, with D perhaps TRBD1 or TRBD2 (7 bases each). The V end was cut by 10 bases, the J end by 4 bases, with 23 bases between. From germline, CDR1 is MNHEY and CDR2 SMNVEV (reference sequence). There are 15 residues in the CDR3.

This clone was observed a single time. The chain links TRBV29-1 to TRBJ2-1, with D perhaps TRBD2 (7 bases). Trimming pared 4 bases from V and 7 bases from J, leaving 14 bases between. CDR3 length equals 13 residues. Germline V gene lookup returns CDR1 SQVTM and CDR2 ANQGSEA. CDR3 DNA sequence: TGCAGCGTTGGGCGGGGGCTGGAAAATGAGCAGTTCTTC. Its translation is CSVGRGLENEQFF.